This TCR beta chain was found in a study of shared clonotypes between healthy human individuals. The trim removed 6 bases at V and 2 bases at J, leaving 17 bases unmatched. Germline V gene lookup returns CDR1 KGHSH and CDR2 LQKENI. This CDR3 comprises 18 residues. Notes on the study in general: Even with large depth, rarefaction showed that sorted-subset sequencing was incomplete. Sharing across four donors was highest in naive CD4 (roughly 5%) and lowest in memory CD8 (approximately 0.4%).

Clones were read by immunoSEQ multiplex PCR, and TCRdb kept only the in-frame ones, dropping some. The table lists around 1.9 million clones, just under 95% of them singletons. Of note for this clone: The antigen is unknown.

As defined, naive CD8 cells were CD45RO-negative and positively selected for CCR7, with terminally differentiated effector memory CD45RA+ cells excluded. The chain couples TRBV18 to TRBJ2-3, with TRBD2 identical over 7 bases. The receptor was derived from a man aged 18 to 35 in good health. Some clones in this sample may be carry-over from other donors' samples. Specimen: naive CD8+ T cells from PBMCs. This chain's CDR3 is CASSRFPDSRDYTDTQYF. CDR3 in DNA: TGTGCCAGCTCCCGATTCCCAGATTCGAGGGACTACACAGATACGCAGTATTTT.